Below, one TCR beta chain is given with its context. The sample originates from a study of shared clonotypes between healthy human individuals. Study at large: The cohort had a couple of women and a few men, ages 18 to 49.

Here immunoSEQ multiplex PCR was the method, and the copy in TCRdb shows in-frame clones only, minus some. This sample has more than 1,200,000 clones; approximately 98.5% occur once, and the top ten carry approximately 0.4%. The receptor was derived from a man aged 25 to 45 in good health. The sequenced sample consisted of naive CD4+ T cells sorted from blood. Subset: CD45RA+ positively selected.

CDR3 sequence reads: CASSPGQGGYNEQFF. The CDR3 DNA follows: TGTGCCAGTTCCCCCGGGCAGGGGGGCTACAATGAGCAGTTCTTC. The V and J genes are TRBV11-3 and TRBJ2-1; a weak D match, TRBD1 (7 bases). The V gene lost 9 bases and the J gene lost 3 bases, with 18 bases spanning the gap. This CDR3 spans 15 amino acids. CDR1 is SGHNT, CDR2 YENEEA, per germline. The full variable domain, in which reference TRBV11-3 and TRBJ2-1 provide the parts outside the CDR3, is EAGVVQSPRYKIIEKKQPVAFWCNPISGHNTLYWYLQNLGQGPELLIRYENEEAVDDSQLPKDRFSAERLKGVDSTLKIQPAELGDSAVYLCASSPGQGGYNEQFFGPGTRLTVL.